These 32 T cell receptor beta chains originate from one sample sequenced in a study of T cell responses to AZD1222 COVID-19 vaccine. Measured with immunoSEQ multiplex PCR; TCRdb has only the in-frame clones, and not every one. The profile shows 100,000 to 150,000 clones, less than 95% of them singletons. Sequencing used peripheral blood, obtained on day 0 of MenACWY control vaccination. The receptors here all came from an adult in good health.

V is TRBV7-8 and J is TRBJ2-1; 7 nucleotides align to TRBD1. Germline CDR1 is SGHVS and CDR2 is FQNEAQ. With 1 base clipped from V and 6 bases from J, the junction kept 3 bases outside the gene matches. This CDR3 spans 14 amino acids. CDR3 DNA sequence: TGTGCCAGCAGCTTAGTGGGACAGCTCAATGAGCAGTTCTTC. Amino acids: CASSLVGQLNEQFF.

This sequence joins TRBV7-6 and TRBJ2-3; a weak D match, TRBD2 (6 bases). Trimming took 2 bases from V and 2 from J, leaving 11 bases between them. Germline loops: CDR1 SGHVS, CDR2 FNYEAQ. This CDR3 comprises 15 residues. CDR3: CASSLMDYSTDTQYF. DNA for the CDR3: TGTGCCAGCAGCTTAATGGACTACTCCACAGATACGCAGTATTTT.

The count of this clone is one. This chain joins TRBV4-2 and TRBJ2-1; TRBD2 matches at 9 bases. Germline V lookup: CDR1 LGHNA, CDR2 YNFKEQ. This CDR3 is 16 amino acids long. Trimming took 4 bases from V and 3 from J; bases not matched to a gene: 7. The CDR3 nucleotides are TGTGCCAGCAGCCGAATTTCAGCGGGAGGCTACAATGAGCAGTTCTTC. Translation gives CASSRISAGGYNEQFF.

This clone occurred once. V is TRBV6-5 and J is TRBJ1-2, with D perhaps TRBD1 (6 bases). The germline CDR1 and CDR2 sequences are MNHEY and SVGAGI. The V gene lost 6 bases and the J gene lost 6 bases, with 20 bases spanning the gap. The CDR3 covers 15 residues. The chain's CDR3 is CASRPDRSTYNGYTF. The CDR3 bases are TGTGCCAGCAGACCCGACAGGAGCACCTATAATGGCTACACCTTC.

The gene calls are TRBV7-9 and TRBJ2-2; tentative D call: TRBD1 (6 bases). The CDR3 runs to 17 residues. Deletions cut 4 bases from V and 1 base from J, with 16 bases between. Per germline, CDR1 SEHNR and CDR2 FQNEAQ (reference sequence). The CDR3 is CASSSAGTFGNTGELFF. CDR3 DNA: TGTGCCAGCAGCTCCGCTGGGACATTCGGGAACACCGGGGAGCTGTTTTTT.

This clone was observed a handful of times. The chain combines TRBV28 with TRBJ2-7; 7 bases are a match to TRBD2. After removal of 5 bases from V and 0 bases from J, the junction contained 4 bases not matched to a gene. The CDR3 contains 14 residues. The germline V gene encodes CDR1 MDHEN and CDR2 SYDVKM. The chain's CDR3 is CASSVGGSSYEQYV. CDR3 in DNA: TGTGCCAGCAGTGTAGGCGGGAGCTCCTACGAGCAGTACGTC.

DNA for the CDR3: TGTGCCACCCAAGTGGGCAGAAATTCACCCCTCCACTTT. This encodes CATQVGRNSPLHF. This rearrangement joins TRBV19 to TRBJ1-6; D uncertain. The CDR3 length is 13 residues. The V end lost 10 bases, the J end lost 7 bases, and 14 bases lay between the germline ends. The germline V gene encodes CDR1 LNHDA and CDR2 SQIVND (reference sequence).

The CDR3 protein is CATTPLNRGPVMNTEAFF. The CDR3 DNA reads TGTGCCACTACTCCACTTAACAGGGGGCCGGTCATGAACACTGAAGCTTTCTTT. V usage is TRBV19 and J usage is TRBJ1-1; 9 positions agree with TRBD1. Trimming cost V 10 bases and J 0 bases; bases outside gene matches: 18. Germline V gives CDR1 LNHDA, CDR2 SQIVND (reference sequence). CDR3 length equals 18 residues.

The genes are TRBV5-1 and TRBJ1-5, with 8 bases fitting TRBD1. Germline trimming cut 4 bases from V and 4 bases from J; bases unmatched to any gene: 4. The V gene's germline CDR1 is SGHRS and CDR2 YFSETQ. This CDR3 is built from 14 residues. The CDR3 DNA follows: TGCGCCAGCAGCCCGGGACAGGAAAATCAGCCCCAGCATTTT. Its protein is CASSPGQENQPQHF. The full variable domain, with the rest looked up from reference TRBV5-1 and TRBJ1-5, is KAGVTQTPRYLIKTRGQQVTLSCSPISGHRSVSWYQQTPGQGLQFLFEYFSETQRNKGNFPGRFSGRQFSNSRSEMNVSTLELGDSALYLCASSPGQENQPQHFGDGTRLSIL.

CDR3 bases: TGTGCCAGCAGCTTTGGGACAGGGGCCTACGAGCAGTACGTC. This sequence encodes CASSFGTGAYEQYV. The J gene is TRBJ2-7, the V gene TRBV11-2; 10 bases agree with TRBD1. The CDR3 sequence is 14 residues long. CDR1 is SGHAT and CDR2 is FQNNGV in the germline V gene. J was trimmed by 2 bases and V by 3 bases; bases with no gene match: 1.

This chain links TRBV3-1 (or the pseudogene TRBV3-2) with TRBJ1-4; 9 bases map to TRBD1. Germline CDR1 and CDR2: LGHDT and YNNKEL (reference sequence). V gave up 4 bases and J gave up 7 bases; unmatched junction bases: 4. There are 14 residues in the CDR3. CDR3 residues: CASSLGTGSEKLFF. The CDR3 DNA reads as TGTGCCAGCAGCCTCGGGACAGGGTCTGAAAAACTGTTTTTT.

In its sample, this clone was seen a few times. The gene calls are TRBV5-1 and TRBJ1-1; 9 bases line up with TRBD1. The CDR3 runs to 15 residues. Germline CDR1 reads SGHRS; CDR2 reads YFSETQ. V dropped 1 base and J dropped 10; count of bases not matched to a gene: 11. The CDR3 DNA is TGCGCCAGCAGCTTGAATCCTGGACAGGGGTCGGTAGCTTTCTTT. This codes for CASSLNPGQGSVAFF.

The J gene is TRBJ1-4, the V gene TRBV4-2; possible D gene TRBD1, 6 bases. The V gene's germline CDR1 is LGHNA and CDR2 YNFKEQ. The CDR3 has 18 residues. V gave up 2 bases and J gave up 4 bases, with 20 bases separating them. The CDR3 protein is CASSQRAALGGLNEKLFF. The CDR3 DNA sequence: TGTGCCAGCAGCCAAAGGGCGGCCCTGGGGGGCCTTAATGAAAAACTGTTTTTT.

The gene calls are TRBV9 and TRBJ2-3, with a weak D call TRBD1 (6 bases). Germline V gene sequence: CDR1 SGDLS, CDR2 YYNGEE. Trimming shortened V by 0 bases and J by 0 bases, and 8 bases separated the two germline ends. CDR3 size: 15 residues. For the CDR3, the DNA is TGTGCCAGCAGCGTAGCTACAGGGAGCACAGATACGCAGTATTTT. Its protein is CASSVATGSTDTQYF.

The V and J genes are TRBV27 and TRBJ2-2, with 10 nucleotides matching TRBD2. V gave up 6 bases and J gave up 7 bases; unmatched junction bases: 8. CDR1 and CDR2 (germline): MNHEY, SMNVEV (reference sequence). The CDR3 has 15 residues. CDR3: CASSPSGGGGGELFF. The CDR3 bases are TGTGCCAGCAGCCCAAGCGGGGGGGGCGGCGGGGAGCTGTTTTTT.

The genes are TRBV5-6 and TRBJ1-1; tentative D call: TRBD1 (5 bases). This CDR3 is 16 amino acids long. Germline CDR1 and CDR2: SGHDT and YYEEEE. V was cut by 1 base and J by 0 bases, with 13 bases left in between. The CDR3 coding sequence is TGTGCCAGCAGCTTGCCACGCTCAGGGATGAACACTGAAGCTTTCTTT. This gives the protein CASSLPRSGMNTEAFF.

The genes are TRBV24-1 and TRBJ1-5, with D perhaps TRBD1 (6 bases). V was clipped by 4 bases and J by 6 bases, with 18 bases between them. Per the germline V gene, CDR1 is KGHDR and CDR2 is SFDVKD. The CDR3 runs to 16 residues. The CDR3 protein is CATSENTGTGLQPQHF. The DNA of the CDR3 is TGTGCCACCAGTGAAAATACAGGGACTGGCCTTCAGCCCCAGCATTTT.

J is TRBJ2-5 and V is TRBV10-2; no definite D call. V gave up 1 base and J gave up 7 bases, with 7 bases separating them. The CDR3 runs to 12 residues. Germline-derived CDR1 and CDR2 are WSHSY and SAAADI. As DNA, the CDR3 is TGCGCCAGCAGTGAGTACCCCGGGACCCAGTACTTC. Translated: CASSEYPGTQYF.

CDR3 amino acids: CAIQGLTTGELFF. CDR3 DNA: TGTGCCATTCAGGGATTAACCACCGGGGAGCTGTTTTTT. This chain uses TRBV10-3 with TRBJ2-2, with a tentative D call TRBD1 (5 bases). The CDR3 totals 13 residues. In germline, CDR1 is ENHRY, CDR2 SYGVKD. Trimming took off 9 bases at V and 4 bases at J, with 12 bases between the two ends.

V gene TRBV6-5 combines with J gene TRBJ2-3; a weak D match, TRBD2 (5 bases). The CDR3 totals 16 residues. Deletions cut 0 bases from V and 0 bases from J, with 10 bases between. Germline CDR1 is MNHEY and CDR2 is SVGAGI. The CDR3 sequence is CASSYSLGVSTDTQYF. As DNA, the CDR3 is TGTGCCAGCAGTTACTCCCTCGGGGTAAGCACAGATACGCAGTATTTT.

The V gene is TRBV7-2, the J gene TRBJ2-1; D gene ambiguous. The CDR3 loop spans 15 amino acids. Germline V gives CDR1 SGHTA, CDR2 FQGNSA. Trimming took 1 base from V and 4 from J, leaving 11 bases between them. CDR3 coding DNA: TGTGCCAGCAGCTTAGGATTAGGGCCTTACAATGAGCAGTTCTTC. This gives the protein CASSLGLGPYNEQFF.

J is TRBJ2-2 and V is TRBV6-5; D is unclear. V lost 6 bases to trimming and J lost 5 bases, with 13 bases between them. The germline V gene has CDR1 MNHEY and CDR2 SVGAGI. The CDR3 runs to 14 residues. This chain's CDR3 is CASSPPVGTGELFF. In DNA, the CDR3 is TGTGCCAGCAGCCCCCCCGTTGGGACCGGGGAGCTGTTTTTT.

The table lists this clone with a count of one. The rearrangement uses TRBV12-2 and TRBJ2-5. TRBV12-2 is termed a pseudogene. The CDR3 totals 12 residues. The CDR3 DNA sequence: TGTGCAAGTCGCTTAGCTGGGGAGACCCAGTACTTC. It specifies CASRLAGETQYF.

The CDR3 coding sequence is TGTGCCAGTACCTTCTCCCTGACCGGGGAGCTGTTTTTT. Translated, it gives CASTFSLTGELFF. The J gene is TRBJ2-2, the V gene TRBV19; D call uncertain. CDR1 is LNHDA and CDR2 is SQIVND in the germline V gene (reference sequence). Trimming stripped 7 bases from V and 5 bases from J, with 11 bases between. The CDR3 is made up of 13 amino acids.

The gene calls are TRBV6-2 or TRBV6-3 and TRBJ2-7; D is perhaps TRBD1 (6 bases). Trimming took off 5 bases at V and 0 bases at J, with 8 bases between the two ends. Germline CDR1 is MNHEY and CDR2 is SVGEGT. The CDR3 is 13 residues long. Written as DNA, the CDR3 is TGTGCCAGCAGTAAGACAGGCTCCTACGAGCAGTACGTC. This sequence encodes CASSKTGSYEQYV.

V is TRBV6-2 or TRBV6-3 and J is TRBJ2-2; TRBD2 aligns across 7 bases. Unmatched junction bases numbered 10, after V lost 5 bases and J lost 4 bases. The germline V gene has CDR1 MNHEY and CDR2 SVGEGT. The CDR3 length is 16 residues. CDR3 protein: CASSRSGPSGTGELFF. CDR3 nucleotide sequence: TGTGCCAGCAGTAGGTCAGGGCCTAGCGGCACCGGGGAGCTGTTTTTT.

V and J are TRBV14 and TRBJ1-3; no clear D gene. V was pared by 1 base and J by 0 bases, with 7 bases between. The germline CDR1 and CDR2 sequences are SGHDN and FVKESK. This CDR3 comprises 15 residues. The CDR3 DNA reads TGTGCCAGCAGCCAAGGACGGATCTCTGGAAACACCATATATTTT. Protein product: CASSQGRISGNTIYF.

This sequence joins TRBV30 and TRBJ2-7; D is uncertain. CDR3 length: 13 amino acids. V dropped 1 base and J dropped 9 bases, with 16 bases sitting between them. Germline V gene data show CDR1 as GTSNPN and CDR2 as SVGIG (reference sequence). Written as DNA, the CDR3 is TGTGCCTGGAGTGGACTGACCCCGACCCCGCAGTACTTC. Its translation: CAWSGLTPTPQYF.

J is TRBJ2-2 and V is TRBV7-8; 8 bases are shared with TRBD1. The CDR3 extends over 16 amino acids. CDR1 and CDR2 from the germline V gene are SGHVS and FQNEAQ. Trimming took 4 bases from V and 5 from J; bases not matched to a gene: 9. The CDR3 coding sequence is TGTGCCAGCAGCTCACCAGGGGGCGCGTGGACCGGGGAGCTGTTTTTT. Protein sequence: CASSSPGGAWTGELFF.

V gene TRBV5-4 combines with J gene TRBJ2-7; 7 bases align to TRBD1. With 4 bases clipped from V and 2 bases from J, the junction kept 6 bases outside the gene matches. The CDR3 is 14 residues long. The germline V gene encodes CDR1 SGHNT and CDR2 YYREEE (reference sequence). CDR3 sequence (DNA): TGTGCCAGCAGCCCTGACAGGGCCGCCTACGAGCAGTACGTC. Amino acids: CASSPDRAAYEQYV.

The CDR3 DNA reads as TGTGCCAGCAGCCTACAAGAGACCCAGTACTTC. This encodes CASSLQETQYF. The chain employs TRBV5-5 and TRBJ2-5; D remains unclear. Germline V lookup: CDR1 SGHKS, CDR2 YYEKEE (reference sequence). The CDR3 totals 11 residues. V gave up 4 bases and J gave up 2 bases, with 3 bases separating them.

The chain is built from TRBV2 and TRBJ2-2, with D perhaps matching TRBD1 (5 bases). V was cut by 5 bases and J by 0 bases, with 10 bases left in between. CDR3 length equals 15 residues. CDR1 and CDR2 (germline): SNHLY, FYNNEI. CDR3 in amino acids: CASSTPTANTGELFF. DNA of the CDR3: TGTGCCAGCAGTACCCCGACAGCGAACACCGGGGAGCTGTTTTTT.